Here is one TCR beta chain with its context. Trimming took off 2 bases at V and 3 bases at J, with 16 bases between the two ends. This CDR3 has 15 residues. Germline assignment: CDR1 GTSNPN and CDR2 SVGIG (reference sequence). The data derive from a study of blood T cell repertoires in COVID-19. Data came from immunoSEQ multiplex PCR; TCRdb stores just in-frame clones and leaves some out. The table shows more than 250,000 clones, with 80% to 90% occurring only once. The TCR originated in a man aged 25-40 years who had recovered from COVID-19. Sequenced material: PBMCs or T cells enriched from blood (not recorded which). The chain links TRBV30 to TRBJ1-2, with D possibly matching TRBD1 (5 bases). The CDR3 nucleotides are TGTGCCTGGAGTTCGACCGGCGGGACTCACTATGGCTACACCTTC. Amino acids: CAWSSTGGTHYGYTF.